The 25 T cell receptor beta chains below were found in one sample sequenced in a study of T cells in lung cancer brain metastases. Profiling relied on immunoSEQ multiplex PCR, and the TCRdb table lists in-frame clones only, not all of them. Of around 1,200 clones listed, less than 90% were seen once; the top ten hold over 9.5%. The sample consisted of tumor tissue from a brain metastasis. These receptors were collected from an older woman with non-small cell lung cancer that had spread to the brain.

This sequence joins TRBV27 and TRBJ2-5, with 10 bases lining up with TRBD1. CDR1 MNHEY and CDR2 SMNVEV come from the germline V gene (reference sequence). The V and J ends lost 6 bases and 5 bases, in that order; junction bases with no gene match: 6. The CDR3 runs 14 residues. The CDR3 spells CASRTDRGLETQYF. The CDR3 region has the DNA TGTGCCAGCAGAACCGACAGGGGGCTGGAGACCCAGTACTTC.

The chain carries TRBV19 and TRBJ1-1; D unclear. The CDR3 contains 13 residues. Trimming stripped 3 bases from V and 4 bases from J, with 9 bases between. Germline CDR1 is LNHDA and CDR2 is SQIVND (reference sequence). In DNA form, the CDR3 reads TGTGCCAGTAGTATTGGGAAGTCCACTGAAGCTTTCTTT. Its translation: CASSIGKSTEAFF.

The chain has TRBV6-1 and TRBJ1-1, with 7 bases fitting TRBD1. The CDR3 runs to 15 residues. Germline V lookup: CDR1 MNHNS, CDR2 SASEGT. The trim removed 6 bases at V and 1 base at J, leaving 8 bases unmatched. The CDR3 protein is CASSRRQGGNTEAFF. CDR3 nucleotide sequence: TGTGCCAGCAGCCGCCGACAGGGAGGGAACACTGAAGCTTTCTTT.

The chain couples TRBV5-5 to TRBJ2-5, with TRBD2 identical over 14 bases. There are 17 residues in the CDR3. V trimming: 3 bases; J trimming: 2 bases; junction bases outside the gene matches: 6. Germline assignment: CDR1 SGHKS and CDR2 YYEKEE (reference sequence). CDR3 sequence: CASSSRTSGRLQETQYF. The DNA for the CDR3 is TGTGCCAGCAGCTCCCGGACTAGCGGGAGGTTACAAGAGACCCAGTACTTC.

The J gene is TRBJ2-1, the V gene TRBV9; D remains unclear. The V gene lost 3 bases and the J gene lost 7 bases, with 17 bases spanning the gap. CDR1 and CDR2 (germline): SGDLS, YYNGEE. This CDR3 spans 15 amino acids. CDR3 in DNA: TGTGCCAGCAGCGGAGCGCTCGGTGTAGGGAATGAGCAGTTCTTC. Its translation is CASSGALGVGNEQFF.

J is TRBJ2-7 and V is TRBV4-1; D unclear. The CDR3 is 15 amino acids. V lost 3 bases to trimming and J lost 3 bases, with 15 bases between them. Germline V CDR1 and CDR2: MGHRA, YSYEKL. CDR3 nucleotides: TGCGCCAGCAGCCAGACGGAACTTTCTTACTACGAGCAGTACTTC. Protein product: CASSQTELSYYEQYF.

The genes are TRBV6-5 and TRBJ2-7; D possibly corresponds to TRBD1 (5 bases). This CDR3 comprises 13 residues. CDR1 is MNHEY, CDR2 SVGAGI, per germline. The V and J ends lost 4 bases and 5 bases respectively, with 12 bases between them. CDR3 DNA: TGTGCCAGCAGTTTTCAGGGTGGAAACGAGCAGTACTTC. Translation: CASSFQGGNEQYF.

CDR3 DNA: TGTGCCAGCAGGCGACAGGGACAGGGGGACACTGAAGCTTTCTTT. Translation: CASRRQGQGDTEAFF. V usage is TRBV6-6 and J usage is TRBJ1-1, with 11 bases identical to TRBD1. The CDR3 runs to 15 residues. Germline values: CDR1 MNHNY, CDR2 SVGAGI (reference sequence). Trimming at V came to 6 bases and at J to 3 bases, leaving 6 bases not matched to a gene.

The rearrangement joins TRBV10-3 to TRBJ2-1; maybe TRBD2 (7 bases). This CDR3 is 15 amino acids long. Germline CDR1 is ENHRY and CDR2 is SYGVKD. With 4 bases removed from V and 5 bases from J, the gap between germline ends came to 15 bases. CDR3 region: CAISVGGAPHNEQFF. As DNA, the CDR3 is TGTGCCATCAGTGTGGGGGGGGCACCCCACAATGAGCAGTTCTTC.

The chain combines TRBV5-1 with TRBJ1-6; weak D call: TRBD1 (5 bases). CDR3 length equals 14 residues. V was trimmed by 4 bases and J by 10 bases, leaving 15 bases between them. Germline CDR1 and CDR2: SGHRS and YFSETQ. The CDR3 region has the DNA TGCGCCAGCAGCAACACCGACAGTTTATCACCCCTCCACTTT. Translating gives CASSNTDSLSPLHF. The variable domain in full, completed from reference TRBV5-1 and TRBJ1-6, reads KAGVTQTPRYLIKTRGQQVTLSCSPISGHRSVSWYQQTPGQGLQFLFEYFSETQRNKGNFPGRFSGRQFSNSRSEMNVSTLELGDSALYLCASSNTDSLSPLHFGNGTRLTVT.

This rearrangement joins TRBV27 to TRBJ1-6; 9 bases agree with TRBD1. V shed 7 bases, J shed 7 bases, and the junction held 11 bases outside the gene matches. This CDR3 spans 16 amino acids. Germline V gene data show CDR1 as MNHEY and CDR2 as SMNVEV (reference sequence). CDR3 nucleotides: TGTGCCAGCAATCCACGCACAGGGGGCCGGAATTCACCCCTCCACTTT. This encodes CASNPRTGGRNSPLHF.

V is TRBV6-1 and J is TRBJ1-2, with TRBD1 matching over 7 bases. This CDR3 region has 12 residues. V shed 7 bases and J 8 bases; nucleotides not matched to a gene: 7. CDR1 MNHNS and CDR2 SASEGT come from the germline V gene. The CDR3 sequence: CASKRQGRGYTF. Here the CDR3 DNA reads TGTGCCAGCAAGAGACAGGGTAGAGGCTACACCTTC.

The gene calls are TRBV19 and TRBJ1-5; possibly TRBD1 for D (6 bases). Germline CDR1 LNHDA, CDR2 SQIVND (reference sequence). The CDR3 contains 13 residues. Trimming removed 9 bases from V and 5 bases from J, with 14 bases in between. The chain's CDR3 is CASTGTPHQPQHF. The CDR3 nucleotides read TGTGCCAGCACCGGGACACCCCATCAGCCCCAGCATTTT.

This chain links TRBV25-1 with TRBJ2-5; D unclear. This CDR3 contains 13 residues. Germline assignment: CDR1 MGHDK and CDR2 SYGVNS. V lost 1 base and J lost 1, with 4 bases in between. The CDR3 protein is CASSELVQETQYF. The DNA of the CDR3 is TGTGCCAGCAGTGAATTGGTCCAAGAGACCCAGTACTTC.

The chain links TRBV5-5 to TRBJ1-1; 7 bases line up with TRBD1. The germline CDR1 and CDR2 sequences are SGHKS and YYEKEE (reference sequence). V shed 3 bases and J 4 bases; nucleotides not matched to a gene: 6. The CDR3 spans 14 residues. In DNA form, the CDR3 reads TGTGCCAGCAGCTCGACAGGGTACGTCACTGAAGCTTTCTTT. It codes for CASSSTGYVTEAFF.

The chain has TRBV12-5 and TRBJ1-1; D might be TRBD1 (6 bases). The CDR3 extends over 12 amino acids. The ends were cut back, 3 bases at V and 8 bases at J, with 10 bases in the middle. Germline V gene data show CDR1 as LGHNT and CDR2 as FRNRAP. The CDR3 spells CASGFNREEAFF. The CDR3 DNA is TGTGCTAGTGGTTTTAACAGGGAAGAAGCTTTCTTT.

As DNA, the CDR3 is TGTGCCAGCAGCCAGGGACAGGGGAACTCCTACGAGCAGTACTTC. Encoded protein: CASSQGQGNSYEQYF. The chain combines TRBV11-1 with TRBJ2-7; TRBD1 aligns across 10 bases. The CDR3 consists of 15 residues. The germline V gene has CDR1 SGHAT and CDR2 FQDESV (reference sequence). V lost 5 bases to trimming and J lost 0 bases; unmatched junction nucleotides: 4. Based on the CDR3 plus reference TRBV11-1 and TRBJ2-7, the full variable domain is EAEVAQSPRYKITEKSQAVAFWCDPISGHATLYWYRQILGQGPELLVQFQDESVVDDSQLPKDRFSAERLKGVDSTLKIQPAELGDSAMYLCASSQGQGNSYEQYFGPGTRLTVT.

The rearrangement links TRBV5-1 to TRBJ1-5; the D gene is possibly TRBD1 (5 bases). There are 13 residues in the CDR3. V dropped 2 bases and J dropped 4 bases, with 7 bases sitting between them. Germline CDR1 and CDR2: SGHRS and YFSETQ. The CDR3 protein is CASSFGANQPQHF. CDR3 sequence (DNA): TGCGCCAGCAGCTTCGGGGCAAATCAGCCCCAGCATTTT.

The chain joins TRBV18 to TRBJ1-3; possibly TRBD1 for D (5 bases). CDR1 is KGHSH and CDR2 is LQKENI in the germline V gene. The V gene lost 4 bases and the J gene lost 7 bases, with 17 bases spanning the gap. The CDR3 has 15 amino acids. The CDR3 nucleotides read TGTGCCAGCTCACTACGGGACTCATCCTGGAACACCATATATTTT. It is translated as CASSLRDSSWNTIYF.

The chain carries TRBV2 and TRBJ2-5; D possibly corresponds to TRBD2 (6 bases). The CDR3 spans 13 residues. Trimming cost V 7 bases and J 1 base, with 10 bases left between them. Germline V gene data show CDR1 as SNHLY and CDR2 as FYNNEI. For the CDR3, the DNA is TGTGCCAGCACCAGGGACTTCCAAGAGACCCAGTACTTC. It is translated as CASTRDFQETQYF.

The chain uses TRBV29-1 and TRBJ1-4, with 7 bases fitting TRBD1. Germline V gene data show CDR1 as SQVTM and CDR2 as ANQGSEA. After removal of 2 bases from V and 2 bases from J, the junction contained 5 bases not matched to a gene. This CDR3 comprises 15 residues. CDR3 protein: CSVETLGQTNEKLFF. The CDR3, as DNA: TGCAGCGTTGAAACTTTGGGACAGACTAATGAAAAACTGTTTTTT.

The chain couples TRBV1 to TRBJ2-5. TRBV1 is a pseudogene locus. The CDR3 spans 14 residues. The CDR3 loop is CTSSPTRTQETQYF. CDR3 sequence (DNA): TGCACCAGCAGCCCTACGCGGACCCAAGAGACCCAGTACTTC.

The chain uses TRBV4-3 and TRBJ2-1; TRBD2 matches 10 bases. The CDR3 is 14 residues long. The germline V gene has CDR1 LGHNA and CDR2 YSLEER. Germline trimming cut 3 bases from V and 7 bases from J; bases unmatched to any gene: 3. The CDR3 reads CASSHLAGENEQFF. The CDR3 DNA reads TGCGCCAGCAGCCACCTAGCGGGAGAAAATGAGCAGTTCTTC.

The rearrangement links TRBV18 to TRBJ1-1; perhaps TRBD1 as D (6 bases). The CDR3 contains 13 residues. Germline V gene lookup returns CDR1 KGHSH and CDR2 LQKENI. V was shortened by 1 base and J by 3 bases, with 6 bases between the two germline ends. CDR3 nucleotides: TGTGCCAGCTCACCACAGGGGGACACTGAAGCTTTCTTT. This codes for CASSPQGDTEAFF.

The CDR3 DNA follows: TGTGCCAGCAGCCCGCGTGGGGGTCGGTTCTACGAGCAGTACTTC. This translates into CASSPRGGRFYEQYF. J is TRBJ2-7 and V is TRBV7-2; D possibly matches TRBD1 or TRBD2 (5 bases each). V lost 5 bases and J 3 bases, leaving 17 bases between the germline ends. Germline V gene data show CDR1 as SGHTA and CDR2 as FQGNSA. This CDR3 region has 15 residues. Complete variable domain (other parts from reference TRBV7-2 and TRBJ2-7): GAGVSQSPSNKVTEKGKDVELRCDPISGHTALYWYRQSLGQGLEFLIYFQGNSAPDKSGLPSDRFSAERTGGSVSTLTIQRTQQEDSAVYLCASSPRGGRFYEQYFGPGTRLTVT.